This is a list of T cell receptor beta chains from one sample in a study of regulatory T cells in long-lasting Graves disease. TCRdb called the multiplex PCR reads again in MiXCR, with one record for every CDR3 protein. The sample has about 360,000 distinct CDR3 sequences, roughly 16% seen once. The data also belong to a second study, concerning T cells in Graves' hyperthyroidism and ophthalmopathy.

The sample was peripheral blood mononuclear cells (PBMCs), taken at new diagnosis, from a patient treated with antithyroid drugs. Every receptor here comes from a woman aged 18-30 years with Graves disease. Both conserved end residues are part of each CDR3. A D gene is named only where the DNA matches it firmly. Clone size is stated in some rows and not others, as once, few, many or a class when expanded.

-,TRBJ2-7,many,TRBV6-2/TRBV6-3,CASSYWEKYEQYF,TGTGCCAGCAGTTACTGGGAGAAGTACGAGCAGTACTTC
TRBD1,TRBJ2-3,-,TRBV12-3/TRBV12-4,CASSFRTGVGTDTQYF,TGTGCCAGCAGTTTCAGGACAGGGGTCGGCACAGATACGCAGTATTTT
-,TRBJ1-5,-,TRBV28,CASRRGGARSQHF,TGTGCCAGCAGGAGAGGGGGGGCGCGTTCCCAGCATTTT
-,TRBJ1-1,many,TRBV11-2,CASSLGARRNTEAFF,TGTGCCAGCAGCTTAGGTGCACGTCGGAACACTGAAGCTTTCTTT
TRBD1,TRBJ2-5,few,TRBV6-1,CASGVGQGASGYQETQYF,TGTGCCAGCGGGGTAGGGCAGGGGGCCTCTGGGTACCAAGAGACCCAGTACTTC
-,TRBJ2-7,many,TRBV2,CASRTLSLEQYF,TGTGCCAGCAGGACACTCTCCCTCGAGCAGTACTTC
TRBD1,TRBJ2-2,-,TRBV2,CARGGQGSSGELFF,TGTGCCAGGGGGGGACAGGGGTCATCCGGGGAGCTGTTTTTT
-,TRBJ2-1,many,TRBV2,CASSTRLSSYNEQFF,TGTGCCAGCAGTACCCGCCTTAGCTCCTACAATGAGCAGTTCTTC
-,TRBJ1-3,many,TRBV9,CASSGLGGNTIYF,TGTGCCAGCAGCGGACTCGGCGGAAACACCATATATTTT
-,TRBJ1-5,-,TRBV6-1,CASSGGGFSNQPQHF,TGTGCCAGCAGTGGGGGGGGGTTTAGCAATCAGCCCCAGCATTTT
-,TRBJ1-4,-,TRBV6-2/TRBV6-3,CASSYVRATNEKLFF,TGTGCCAGCAGTTATGTCAGGGCTACTAATGAAAAACTGTTTTTT
-,TRBJ2-5,many,TRBV5-1,CASKVGPETQYF,TGCGCCAGCAAGGTGGGGCCTGAGACCCAGTACTTC
-,TRBJ2-1,many,TRBV7-8,CASSLRGKAGGGYNEQFF,TGTGCCAGCAGCTTACGGGGGAAAGCCGGAGGTGGCTACAATGAGCAGTTCTTC
TRBD1,TRBJ1-5,many,TRBV2,CASSLRTGGNQPQHF,TGTGCCAGCAGTCTAAGGACAGGGGGCAATCAGCCCCAGCATTTT
TRBD1,TRBJ2-3,-,TRBV6-2/TRBV6-3,CASSYVTGGADTQYF,TGTGCCAGCAGTTACGTGACAGGGGGGGCAGATACGCAGTATTTT
-,TRBJ2-1,many,TRBV5-1,CASSPTGERYNEQFF,TGCGCCAGCAGTCCGACAGGTGAAAGGTACAATGAGCAGTTCTTC
-,TRBJ2-2,-,TRBV29-1,CSVGPGAGELFF,TGCAGCGTGGGTCCCGGGGCCGGGGAGCTGTTTTTT
-,TRBJ2-3,many,TRBV13,CASSRTVDTQYF,TGTGCCAGCAGCCGGACGGTGGATACGCAGTATTTT
TRBD1,TRBJ2-3,many,TRBV20-1,CSASHGQGRTDTQYF,TGCAGTGCCAGCCACGGACAGGGGCGCACAGATACGCAGTATTTT
-,TRBJ2-3,many,TRBV2,CASRGVSATQYF,TGTGCCAGCAGGGGGGTTTCTGCTACGCAGTATTTT
-,TRBJ2-1,few,TRBV18,CASSPGAVYEQFF,TGTGCCAGCTCACCAGGCGCCGTCTATGAGCAGTTCTTC
TRBD2,TRBJ2-3,many,TRBV7-9,CASSHERESADTQYF,TGTGCCAGCAGCCACGAGCGGGAGAGCGCAGATACGCAGTATTTT
TRBD1,TRBJ2-7,-,TRBV6-1,CASSDRDRAYEQYF,TGTGCCAGCAGTGACAGAGACAGGGCCTACGAGCAGTACTTC
-,TRBJ1-3,-,TRBV5-1,CASSLWDSGNTIYF,TGCGCCAGCAGCTTGTGGGACTCTGGAAACACCATATATTTT
-,TRBJ2-1,many,TRBV20-1,CSARDFDIVNEQFF,TGCAGTGCTAGAGATTTTGATATAGTCAATGAGCAGTTCTTC
-,TRBJ1-2,many,TRBV7-8,CASSYRTPGSYGYTF,TGTGCCAGCAGCTATCGGACCCCAGGGTCGTATGGCTACACCTTC
-,TRBJ2-3,many,TRBV20-1,CSASGAPSTDTQYF,TGCAGTGCTAGCGGGGCCCCTAGCACAGATACGCAGTATTTT
TRBD1,TRBJ1-3,few,TRBV6-1,CASRVTGAISGNTIYF,TGTGCCAGCAGGGTGACAGGGGCCATCTCTGGAAACACCATATATTTT
TRBD1,TRBJ1-4,-,TRBV4-1,CASSYPGTGREKLFF,TGCGCCAGCAGCTACCCCGGGACAGGACGTGAAAAACTGTTTTTT
TRBD2,TRBJ2-1,many,TRBV6-2/TRBV6-3,CASSYARGLAGGLYNEQFF,TGTGCCAGCAGTTACGCCAGGGGACTAGCGGGAGGGCTATACAATGAGCAGTTCTTC
-,TRBJ1-6,-,TRBV5-5,CASSQDRGDSSPLHF,TGTGCCAGCAGCCAAGATCGGGGGGATAGTTCACCCCTCCACTTT
-,TRBJ2-7,few,TRBV5-1,CASSRTEGYEQYF,TGCGCCAGCAGCCGCACGGAGGGGTACGAGCAGTACTTC
-,TRBJ1-1,many,TRBV12-3/TRBV12-4,CASSFAQRSEAFF,TGTGCCAGCAGTTTCGCCCAAAGATCTGAAGCTTTCTTT
-,TRBJ2-7,-,TRBV6-5,CASSYQDEQYF,TGTGCCAGCAGTTATCAAGACGAGCAGTACTTC
TRBD1,TRBJ2-3,-,TRBV6-2/TRBV6-3,CASSARQGRSDTQYF,TGTGCCAGCAGTGCCCGACAGGGTCGGTCAGATACGCAGTATTTT
-,TRBJ2-5,many,TRBV5-1,CASSGASQETQYF,TGCGCCAGCAGCGGGGCCAGCCAAGAGACCCAGTACTTC
-,TRBJ1-3,-,TRBV10-3,CAIKSRTGSGNTIYF,TGTGCCATCAAATCGCGGACGGGCTCTGGAAACACCATATATTTT
TRBD1,TRBJ2-1,-,TRBV5-1,CASSLGQGAPNEQFF,TGCGCCAGCAGCCTGGGACAGGGGGCGCCCAATGAGCAGTTCTTC
TRBD2,TRBJ2-2,few,TRBV3-1,CASSQSTSGSVTGELFF,TGTGCCAGCAGCCAATCGACTAGCGGGAGTGTCACCGGGGAGCTGTTTTTT
-,TRBJ1-4,-,TRBV20-1,CSARGLNEKLFF,TGCAGTGCTAGAGGGTTGAATGAAAAACTGTTTTTT
-,TRBJ2-7,many,TRBV29-1,CSAVEGYEQYF,TGCAGCGCCGTGGAAGGCTACGAGCAGTACTTC
TRBD1,TRBJ2-2,few,TRBV4-2,CASSHAPGTANTGELFF,TGTGCCAGCAGCCATGCACCGGGGACAGCGAACACCGGGGAGCTGTTTTTT
-,TRBJ2-2,-,TRBV10-3,CAISESGSRAGELFF,TGTGCCATCAGTGAGTCTGGGTCAAGAGCCGGGGAGCTGTTTTTT
TRBD1,TRBJ1-2,many,TRBV20-1,CSAWTGRFFDYGYTF,TGCAGTGCTTGGACAGGGAGGTTCTTTGACTATGGCTACACCTTC
-,TRBJ1-3,-,TRBV28,CASRDDRSSGNTIYF,TGTGCCAGCAGAGACGACAGGAGCTCTGGAAACACCATATATTTT
-,TRBJ2-3,-,TRBV6-5,CASSSQLGTDTQYF,TGTGCCAGCAGTTCCCAACTCGGCACAGATACGCAGTATTTT
TRBD1,TRBJ1-1,-,TRBV10-3,CAIREGTGGFPEAFF,TGTGCCATCAGGGAAGGGACAGGGGGGTTCCCTGAAGCTTTCTTT
-,TRBJ1-2,many,TRBV6-2/TRBV6-3,CASSYNGNYGYTF,TGTGCCAGCAGTTATAACGGAAACTATGGCTACACCTTC
TRBD1,TRBJ1-2,-,TRBV12-3/TRBV12-4,CASSLDRGRGYTF,TGTGCCAGCAGTTTGGACAGGGGGCGAGGCTACACCTTC
TRBD2,TRBJ2-2,-,TRBV29-1,CSVGTSGVETGELFF,TGCAGCGTTGGGACTAGCGGGGTTGAGACCGGGGAGCTGTTTTTT
TRBD1,TRBJ1-3,few,TRBV4-1,CASSDREGNTIYF,TGCGCCAGCAGCGACAGGGAGGGAAACACCATATATTTT
TRBD2,TRBJ2-5,many,TRBV7-9,CASSIGTSGNQETQYF,TGTGCCAGCAGCATCGGGACTAGCGGGAACCAAGAGACCCAGTACTTC
-,TRBJ1-2,many,TRBV6-5,CASSYSGRGTYGYTF,TGTGCCAGCAGTTACTCCGGCAGAGGAACCTATGGCTACACCTTC
-,TRBJ2-1,many,TRBV5-1,CASSPRAGNEQFF,TGCGCCAGCAGCCCGAGGGCCGGGAATGAGCAGTTCTTC
TRBD1,TRBJ1-1,many,TRBV28,CASSLGQGSEAFF,TGTGCCAGCAGTTTGGGACAGGGCTCTGAAGCTTTCTTT